The 24 T cell receptor beta chains given below trace back to one sample, sequenced in a study of Graves' ophthalmopathy and Graves' hyperthyroidism. Amplification targeted the TCR beta CDR3 regions, with RNA transcripts as the source material. Second-round multiplex PCR came after a first-round RT-PCR that employed HTBI primers. MiXCR, applied by TCRdb to the multiplex PCR reads, yields one record per CDR3 protein. The sample lists around 660,000 distinct CDR3 sequences; approximately 39% were seen once. Specimen: peripheral blood. These receptors came from an adult man with Graves' ophthalmopathy.

The chain links TRBV11-2 to TRBJ2-5; D remains ambiguous. The CDR3 length is 16 residues. V was clipped by 5 bases and J by 5 bases, with 21 bases between them. Germline V gene lookup returns CDR1 SGHAT and CDR2 FQNNGV. CDR3 in DNA: TGTGCCAGCAGCGCTACATCGACGGGCCGGTGGGAGACCCAGTACTTC. Its translation: CASSATSTGRWETQYF.

This clonotype has a handful of counts. The chain joins TRBV4-3 to TRBJ2-2, with D unresolved. CDR3 length: 16 residues. Germline CDR1 is LGHNA and CDR2 is YSLEER. The V end was cut by 0 bases, the J end by 7 bases, with 15 bases between. The chain's CDR3 is CASSQDRAWGNGELFF. DNA for the CDR3: TGCGCCAGCAGCCAAGATCGGGCGTGGGGTAACGGGGAGCTGTTTTTT.

This clonotype was detected many times. The chain links TRBV15 to TRBJ2-7; 7 bases map to TRBD1. CDR1 LNHNV and CDR2 YYDKDF come from the germline V gene (reference sequence). This CDR3 contains 14 residues. V gave up 0 bases and J gave up 4 bases; unmatched junction bases: 3. CDR3 nucleotides: TGTGCCACCAGCAGAGAGACGACAGGGTACGAGCAGTACTTC. As protein: CATSRETTGYEQYF.

The chain couples TRBV9 to TRBJ2-7, with 7 bases that match TRBD2. CDR1 is SGDLS, CDR2 YYNGEE, per germline. The CDR3 contains 15 residues. Trimming at V came to 4 bases and at J to 6 bases, leaving 13 bases not matched to a gene. The CDR3 DNA reads TGTGCCAGCAGCCCCATGGGGGGGACTGTATCCGAGCAGTACTTC. Protein: CASSPMGGTVSEQYF.

This clonotype was observed a few times. The V call is TRBV6-5, the J call TRBJ1-1; no reliable D call. The germline V gene has CDR1 MNHEY and CDR2 SVGAGI. V lost 2 bases to trimming and J lost 7 bases, with 11 bases between them. This CDR3 has 13 amino acids. CDR3 in amino acids: CASSYRTGYEAFF. The CDR3 DNA reads as TGTGCCAGCAGTTACCGGACGGGGTATGAAGCTTTCTTT.

At least ten counts were recorded for this clonotype. The genes are TRBV12-3 or TRBV12-4 and TRBJ2-5, with D possibly being TRBD2 (6 bases). The V gene lost 6 bases and the J gene lost 2 bases, with 10 bases spanning the gap. The CDR3 loop spans 13 amino acids. Written as DNA, the CDR3 is TGTGCCAGCAGAGAGGGACTGCAAGAGACCCAGTACTTC. This gives the protein CASREGLQETQYF.

This clonotype was counted many times. The rearrangement uses TRBV7-6 and TRBJ2-5; the match to TRBD2 covers 13 bases. This CDR3 comprises 17 residues. Trimming cost V 5 bases and J 5 bases; bases outside gene matches: 11. Germline lookup yields CDR1 SGHVS and CDR2 FNYEAQ. CDR3 DNA sequence: TGTGCCAGCAGCCTTCGGACTAGCGGGAGCCTCTGGGAGACCCAGTACTTC. This gives the protein CASSLRTSGSLWETQYF.

The CDR3 is CASERTTGELFF. In DNA form, the CDR3 reads TGTGCCAGCGAACGGACAACCGGGGAGCTGTTTTTT. The chain is built from TRBV11-2 and TRBJ2-2; perhaps TRBD1 as D (5 bases). The V gene's germline CDR1 is SGHAT and CDR2 FQNNGV. V shed 8 bases and J shed 5 bases, with 9 bases lying between them. The CDR3 loop spans 12 amino acids.

In this sample, this clonotype turned up many times. J is TRBJ1-2 and V is TRBV24-1; 9 bases are a match to TRBD1. V lost 1 base to trimming and J lost 7 bases; unmatched junction nucleotides: 12. CDR3 length equals 17 residues. Per germline, CDR1 KGHDR and CDR2 SFDVKD. The CDR3 protein is CATSDFEDRGLKSGYTF. The CDR3 nucleotides read TGTGCCACCAGTGATTTCGAGGACAGGGGCCTGAAGAGTGGCTACACCTTC.

This clonotype showed up many times. V is TRBV9 and J is TRBJ2-2; 7 bases match TRBD1. Trimming removed 2 bases from V and 0 bases from J; junction bases left unmatched: 7. Germline V gives CDR1 SGDLS, CDR2 YYNGEE. The CDR3 spans 17 residues. CDR3 in amino acids: CASSVKDRFANTGELFF. CDR3 in DNA: TGTGCCAGCAGCGTTAAGGACAGGTTCGCGAACACCGGGGAGCTGTTTTTT.

Ten or more counts support this clonotype. The chain has TRBV19 and TRBJ1-5; D unclear. Trimming pared 3 bases from V and 4 bases from J, leaving 16 bases between. The CDR3 is made up of 16 amino acids. The germline V gene has CDR1 LNHDA and CDR2 SQIVND (reference sequence). CDR3 loop: CASSIDKRVRNQPQHF. In DNA form, the CDR3 reads TGTGCCAGTAGTATTGATAAGAGGGTACGGAATCAGCCCCAGCATTTT.

This clonotype was detected many times. This chain links TRBV12-3 or TRBV12-4 with TRBJ1-5; D is unresolved. The germline V and J ends were trimmed by 6 bases and 4 bases, with 16 bases remaining between them. CDR3 length equals 15 residues. CDR3 in amino acids: CASRTSTALNQPQHF. The CDR3 region has the DNA TGTGCCAGCAGGACGTCGACGGCACTTAATCAGCCCCAGCATTTT.

This clonotype has a handful of counts. The V call is TRBV20-1, the J call TRBJ2-2; unclear D gene. This CDR3 has 11 amino acids. CDR1 DFQATT and CDR2 SNEGSKA come from the germline V gene (reference sequence). Deletions cut 6 bases from V and 4 bases from J, with 6 bases between. CDR3 bases: TGCAGTGCACCTCTCACCGGGGAGCTGTTTTTT. Its translation: CSAPLTGELFF.

This chain uses TRBV25-1 with TRBJ1-4, with 9 nucleotides matching TRBD1. The CDR3 is 17 amino acids. The junction had 12 bases not matched to a gene; V was cut back by 4 bases and J by 6 bases. Germline CDR1 is MGHDK and CDR2 is SYGVNS. This CDR3 reads CASSVEGTGTVHEKLFF. The CDR3 coding sequence is TGTGCCAGCAGTGTCGAGGGGACAGGGACGGTTCATGAAAAACTGTTTTTT.

CDR3 coding DNA: TGTGCCAGCAGCTCCTACGAGGGGGCGTACGAGCAGTACTTC. Its protein is CASSSYEGAYEQYF. The rearrangement uses TRBV7-8 and TRBJ2-7; 7 bases map to TRBD1. The CDR3 spans 14 residues. The V segment lost 4 bases and the J segment 4 bases; nucleotides outside the gene matches: 7. Germline-derived CDR1 and CDR2 are SGHVS and FQNEAQ.

This clonotype was detected only a few times. This chain joins TRBV4-3 and TRBJ2-7; D unclear. CDR3 length equals 15 residues. Germline V gene data show CDR1 as LGHNA and CDR2 as YSLEER. V shed 5 bases and J shed 3 bases, with 17 bases lying between them. The CDR3 sequence is CASSSRLGRSYEQYF. The CDR3 DNA follows: TGCGCCAGCAGCAGCAGGCTCGGACGGAGCTACGAGCAGTACTTC.

V and J are TRBV6-5 and TRBJ1-4; TRBD1 is a possible D gene (6 bases). The CDR3 runs 14 residues. Germline V gives CDR1 MNHEY, CDR2 SVGAGI. Trimming pared 10 bases from V and 2 bases from J, leaving 14 bases between. The CDR3 nucleotides read TGTGCCACCACTCCAGGGGCGACTAATGAAAAACTGTTTTTT. Translated: CATTPGATNEKLFF.

This clonotype was detected ten times or more. The chain carries TRBV7-3 and TRBJ1-2; possible D gene TRBD1, 6 bases. In germline, CDR1 is SGHTA, CDR2 FQGTGA. The CDR3 length is 13 residues. Trimming removed 2 bases at V and 6 bases at J, with 10 bases between. CDR3 sequence (DNA): TGTGCCAGCAGCTTAGCGACAGGAGATGGCTACACCTTC. Protein: CASSLATGDGYTF.

This clonotype occurred many times. The V call is TRBV5-8, the J call TRBJ2-7; D is ambiguous. The CDR3 has 14 residues. The ends were cut back, 1 base at V and 2 bases at J, with 10 bases in the middle. CDR1 and CDR2 (germline): SGHTS, YDEGEE. The CDR3 DNA is TGTGCCAGCAGCTTGAACAGTGCGGCCTACGAGCAGTACTTC. Translation gives CASSLNSAAYEQYF.

A word on this clonotype: Germline and junction disagree at one end, which may indicate a read error. This sequence joins TRBV6-1 and TRBJ2-5; D perhaps matches TRBD1 (5 bases). Per the germline V gene, CDR1 is MNHNS and CDR2 is SASEGT. This CDR3 contains 12 residues. Here the CDR3 reads CASSRTQETRYF. CDR3 nucleotide sequence: TGTGCCAGCAGTCGGACACAAGAGACCCGGTACTTC.

This clonotype was found a few times. CDR3 bases: TGCGCCAGCAGCATCGGACTAGCGGGAGACTACGAGCAGTACTTC. Protein sequence: CASSIGLAGDYEQYF. The V and J genes are TRBV5-1 and TRBJ2-7; TRBD2 matches 13 bases. The J segment lost 3 bases and the V segment lost 4 bases, leaving 4 bases of the junction unmatched. Per germline, CDR1 SGHRS and CDR2 YFSETQ. The CDR3 extends over 15 amino acids.

The chain is built from TRBV7-9 and TRBJ2-5; 7 bases are a match to TRBD2. This CDR3 has 16 amino acids. V was pared by 3 bases and J by 4 bases, with 11 bases of the junction left unmatched. Germline V CDR1 and CDR2: SEHNR, FQNEAQ (reference sequence). CDR3 sequence: CASSFGLVAGRETQYF. In nucleotides, the CDR3 is TGTGCCAGCAGCTTCGGACTAGTAGCCGGGAGAGAGACCCAGTACTTC.

This clonotype was recorded at least ten times. This CDR3 is CASSLAQGVGKLFF. In DNA, the CDR3 is TGTGCCAGCAGCTTAGCTCAGGGCGTGGGAAAACTGTTTTTT. The chain is built from TRBV7-9 and TRBJ1-4; tentative D call: TRBD1 (5 bases). Per the germline V gene, CDR1 is SEHNR and CDR2 is FQNEAQ (reference sequence). The CDR3 is 14 residues long. V lost 0 bases to trimming and J lost 10 bases, with 12 bases between them.

The chain carries TRBV25-1 and TRBJ2-2, with 9 bases fitting TRBD1. This CDR3 is 18 amino acids long. The V and J ends lost 2 bases and 7 bases, in that order; junction bases with no gene match: 14. CDR1 MGHDK and CDR2 SYGVNS come from the germline V gene. CDR3 in DNA: TGTGCCAGCAGTGAACGGGGGACAGGGACGGTTCATGGCGGGGAGCTGTTTTTT. Its translation is CASSERGTGTVHGGELFF. Variable domain in full (rest from reference TRBV25-1 and TRBJ2-2): EADIYQTPRYLVIGTGKKITLECSQTMGHDKMYWYQQDPGMELHLIHYSYGVNSTEKGDLSSESTVSRIRTEHFPLTLESARPSHTSQYLCASSERGTGTVHGGELFFGEGSRLTVL.